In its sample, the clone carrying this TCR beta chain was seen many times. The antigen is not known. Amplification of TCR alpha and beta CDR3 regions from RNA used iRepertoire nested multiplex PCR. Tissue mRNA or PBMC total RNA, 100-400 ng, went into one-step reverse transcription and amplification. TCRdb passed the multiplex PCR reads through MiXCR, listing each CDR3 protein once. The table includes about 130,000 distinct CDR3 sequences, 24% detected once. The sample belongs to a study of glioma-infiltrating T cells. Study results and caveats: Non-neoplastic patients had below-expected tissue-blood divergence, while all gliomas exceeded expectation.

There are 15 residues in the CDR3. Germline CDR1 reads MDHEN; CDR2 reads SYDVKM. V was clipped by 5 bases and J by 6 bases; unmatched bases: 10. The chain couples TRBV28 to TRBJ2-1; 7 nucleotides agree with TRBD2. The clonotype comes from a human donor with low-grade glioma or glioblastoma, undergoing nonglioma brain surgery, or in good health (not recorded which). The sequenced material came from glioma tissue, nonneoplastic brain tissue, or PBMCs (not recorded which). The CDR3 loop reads CASSKAGDVSNEQFF. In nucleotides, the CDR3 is TGTGCCAGCAGTAAGGCGGGGGATGTCTCCAATGAGCAGTTCTTC.